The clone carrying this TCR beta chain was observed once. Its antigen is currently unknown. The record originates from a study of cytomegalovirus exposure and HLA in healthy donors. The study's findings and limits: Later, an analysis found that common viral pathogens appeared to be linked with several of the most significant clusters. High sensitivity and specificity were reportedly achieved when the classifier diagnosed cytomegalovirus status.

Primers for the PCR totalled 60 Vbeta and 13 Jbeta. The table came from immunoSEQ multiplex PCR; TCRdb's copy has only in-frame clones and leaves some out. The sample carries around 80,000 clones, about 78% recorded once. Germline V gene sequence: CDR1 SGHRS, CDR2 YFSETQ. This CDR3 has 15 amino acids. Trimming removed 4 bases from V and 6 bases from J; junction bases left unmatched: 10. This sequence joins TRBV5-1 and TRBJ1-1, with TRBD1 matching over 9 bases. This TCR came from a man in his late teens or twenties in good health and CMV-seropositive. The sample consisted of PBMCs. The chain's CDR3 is CASSLQPYRGPEAFF. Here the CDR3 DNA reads TGCGCCAGCAGCCTCCAACCCTACAGGGGGCCTGAAGCTTTCTTT. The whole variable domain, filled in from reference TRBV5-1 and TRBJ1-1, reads KAGVTQTPRYLIKTRGQQVTLSCSPISGHRSVSWYQQTPGQGLQFLFEYFSETQRNKGNFPGRFSGRQFSNSRSEMNVSTLELGDSALYLCASSLQPYRGPEAFFGQGTRLTVV.